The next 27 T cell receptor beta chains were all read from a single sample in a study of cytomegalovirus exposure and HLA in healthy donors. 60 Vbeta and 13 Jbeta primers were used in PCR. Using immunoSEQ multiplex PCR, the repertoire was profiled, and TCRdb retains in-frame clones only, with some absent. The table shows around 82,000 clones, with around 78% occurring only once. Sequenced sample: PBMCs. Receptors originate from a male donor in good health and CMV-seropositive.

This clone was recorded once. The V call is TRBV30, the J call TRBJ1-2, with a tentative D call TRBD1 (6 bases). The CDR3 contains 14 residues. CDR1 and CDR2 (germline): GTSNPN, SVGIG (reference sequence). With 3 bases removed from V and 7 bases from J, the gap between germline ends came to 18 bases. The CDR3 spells CAWRKVGGEFGYTF. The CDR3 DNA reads TGTGCCTGGAGAAAGGTTGGGGGCGAATTTGGCTACACCTTC.

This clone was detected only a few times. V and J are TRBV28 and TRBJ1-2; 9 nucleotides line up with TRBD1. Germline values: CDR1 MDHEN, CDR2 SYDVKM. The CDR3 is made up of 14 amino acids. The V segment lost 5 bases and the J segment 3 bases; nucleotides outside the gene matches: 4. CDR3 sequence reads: CASSHRGLDYGYTF. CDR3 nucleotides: TGTGCCAGCAGTCACAGGGGGCTAGACTATGGCTACACCTTC.

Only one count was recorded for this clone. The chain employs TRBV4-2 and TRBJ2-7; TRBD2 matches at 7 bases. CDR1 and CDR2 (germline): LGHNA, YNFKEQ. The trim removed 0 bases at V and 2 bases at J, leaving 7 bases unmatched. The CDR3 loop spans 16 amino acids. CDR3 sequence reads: CASSQEMTSPAYEQYF. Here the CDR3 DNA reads TGTGCCAGCAGCCAAGAGATGACTAGCCCCGCCTACGAGCAGTACTTC.

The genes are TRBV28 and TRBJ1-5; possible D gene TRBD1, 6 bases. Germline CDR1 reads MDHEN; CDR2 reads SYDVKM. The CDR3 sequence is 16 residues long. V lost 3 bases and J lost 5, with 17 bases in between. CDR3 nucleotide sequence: TGTGCCAGCAGTTTTTGGGGGCAAGATGGTTATCAGCCCCAGCATTTT. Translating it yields CASSFWGQDGYQPQHF.

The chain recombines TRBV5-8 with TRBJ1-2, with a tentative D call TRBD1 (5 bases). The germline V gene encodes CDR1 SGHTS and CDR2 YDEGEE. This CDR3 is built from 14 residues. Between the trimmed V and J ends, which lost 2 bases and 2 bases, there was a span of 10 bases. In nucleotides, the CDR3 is TGTGCCAGCAGCTTCGACAGCTCCAACTATGGCTACACCTTC. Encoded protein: CASSFDSSNYGYTF.

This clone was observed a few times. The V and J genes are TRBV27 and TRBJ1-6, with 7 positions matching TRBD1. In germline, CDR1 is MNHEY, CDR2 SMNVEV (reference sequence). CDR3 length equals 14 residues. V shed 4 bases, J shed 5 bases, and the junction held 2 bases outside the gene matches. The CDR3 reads CASSYRGNNSPLHF. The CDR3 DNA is TGTGCCAGCAGTTACAGGGGAAATAATTCACCCCTCCACTTT.

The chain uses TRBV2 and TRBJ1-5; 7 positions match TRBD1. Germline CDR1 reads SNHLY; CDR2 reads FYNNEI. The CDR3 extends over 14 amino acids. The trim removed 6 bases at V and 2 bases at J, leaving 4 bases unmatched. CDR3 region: CASRGDRGNQPQHF. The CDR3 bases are TGTGCCAGCAGAGGAGACAGGGGCAATCAGCCCCAGCATTTT.

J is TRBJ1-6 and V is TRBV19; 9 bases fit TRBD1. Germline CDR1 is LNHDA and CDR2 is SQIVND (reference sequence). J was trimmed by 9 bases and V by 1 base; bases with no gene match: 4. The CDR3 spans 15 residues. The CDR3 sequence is CASSIADRGRSPLHF. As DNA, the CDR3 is TGTGCCAGTAGTATAGCGGACAGGGGACGTTCACCCCTCCACTTT.

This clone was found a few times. CDR3 sequence reads: CASSQEGPGQPVDEQYF. CDR3 bases: TGTGCCAGCAGCCAAGAGGGGCCGGGACAGCCTGTCGACGAGCAGTACTTC. The V gene is TRBV4-2, the J gene TRBJ2-5; 7 bases are a match to TRBD1. Gene TRBJ2-7 matches the end of the DNA better, so the J call may be wrong. CDR1 and CDR2 from the germline V gene are LGHNA and YNFKEQ. The CDR3 extends over 17 amino acids.

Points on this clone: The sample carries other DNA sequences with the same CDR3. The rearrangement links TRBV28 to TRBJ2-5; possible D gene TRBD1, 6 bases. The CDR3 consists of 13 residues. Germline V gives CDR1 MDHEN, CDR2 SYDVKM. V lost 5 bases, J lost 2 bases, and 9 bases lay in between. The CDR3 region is CASSSGQQETQYF. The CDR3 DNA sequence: TGTGCCAGCAGTAGTGGACAGCAAGAGACCCAGTACTTC.

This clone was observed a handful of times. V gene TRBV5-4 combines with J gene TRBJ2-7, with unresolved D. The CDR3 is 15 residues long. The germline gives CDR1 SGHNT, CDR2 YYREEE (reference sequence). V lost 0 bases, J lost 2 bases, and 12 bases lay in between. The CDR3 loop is CASSLADLLTYEQYF. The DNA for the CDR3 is TGTGCCAGCAGCTTGGCTGACTTACTCACCTACGAGCAGTACTTC.

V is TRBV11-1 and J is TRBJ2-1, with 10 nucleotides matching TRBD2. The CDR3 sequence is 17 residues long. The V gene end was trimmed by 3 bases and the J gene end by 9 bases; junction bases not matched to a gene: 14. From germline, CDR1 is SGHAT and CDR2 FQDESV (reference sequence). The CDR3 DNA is TGTGCCAGCAGCTTGGGACCAAGCGGGGGGGCACCAGTTGAGCAGTTCTTC. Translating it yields CASSLGPSGGAPVEQFF.

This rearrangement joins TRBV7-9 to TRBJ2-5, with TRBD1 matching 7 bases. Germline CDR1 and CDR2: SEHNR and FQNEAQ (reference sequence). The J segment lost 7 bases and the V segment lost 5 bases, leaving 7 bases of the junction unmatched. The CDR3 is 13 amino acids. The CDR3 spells CASSPTGLATQYF. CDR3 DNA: TGTGCCAGCAGCCCGACAGGGCTGGCGACCCAGTACTTC.

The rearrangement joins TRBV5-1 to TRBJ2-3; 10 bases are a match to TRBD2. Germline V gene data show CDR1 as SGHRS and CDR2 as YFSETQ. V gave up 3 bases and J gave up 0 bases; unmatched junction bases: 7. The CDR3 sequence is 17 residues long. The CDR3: CASSYGTSVSSTDTQYF. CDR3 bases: TGCGCCAGCAGCTACGGGACTAGCGTTTCTAGCACAGATACGCAGTATTTT.

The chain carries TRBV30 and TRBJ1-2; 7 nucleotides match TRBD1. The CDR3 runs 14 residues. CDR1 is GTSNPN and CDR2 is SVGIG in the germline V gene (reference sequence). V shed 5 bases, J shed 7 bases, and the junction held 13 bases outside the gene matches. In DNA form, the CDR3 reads TGTGCCTGGTCAGGGGGTTATGGTCTTAGTGGCTACACCTTC. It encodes CAWSGGYGLSGYTF. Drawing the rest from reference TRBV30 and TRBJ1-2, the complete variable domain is SQTIHQWPATLVQPVGSPLSLECTVEGTSNPNLYWYRQAAGRGLQLLFYSVGIGQISSEVPQNLSASRPQDRQFILSSKKLLLSDSGFYLCAWSGGYGLSGYTFGSGTRLTVV.

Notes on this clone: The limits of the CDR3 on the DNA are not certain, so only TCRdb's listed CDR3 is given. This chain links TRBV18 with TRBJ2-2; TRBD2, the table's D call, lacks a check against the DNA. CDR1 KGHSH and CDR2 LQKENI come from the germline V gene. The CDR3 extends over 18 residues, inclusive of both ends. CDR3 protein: CASSPEQATGFGAGELFF.

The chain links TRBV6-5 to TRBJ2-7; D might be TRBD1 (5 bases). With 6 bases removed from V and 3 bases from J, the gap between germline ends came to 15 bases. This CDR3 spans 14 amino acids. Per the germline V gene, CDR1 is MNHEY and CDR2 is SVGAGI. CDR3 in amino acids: CASRTAYPRYEQYF. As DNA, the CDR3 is TGTGCCAGCAGGACAGCATATCCCCGCTACGAGCAGTACTTC.

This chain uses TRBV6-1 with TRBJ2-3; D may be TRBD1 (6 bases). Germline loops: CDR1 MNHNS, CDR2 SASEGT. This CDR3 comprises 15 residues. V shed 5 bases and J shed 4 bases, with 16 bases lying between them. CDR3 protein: CASSTQGNRADTQYF. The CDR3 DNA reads TGTGCCAGCAGTACCCAGGGAAACAGGGCAGATACGCAGTATTTT.

The chain's CDR3 is CAWRQGNTIYF. Here the CDR3 DNA reads TGTGCCTGGAGGCAGGGGAACACCATATATTTT. The chain combines TRBV30 with TRBJ1-3; perhaps TRBD1 as D (6 bases). The germline V gene encodes CDR1 GTSNPN and CDR2 SVGIG (reference sequence). The CDR3 runs to 11 residues. V was trimmed by 3 bases and J by 7 bases, leaving 7 bases between them.

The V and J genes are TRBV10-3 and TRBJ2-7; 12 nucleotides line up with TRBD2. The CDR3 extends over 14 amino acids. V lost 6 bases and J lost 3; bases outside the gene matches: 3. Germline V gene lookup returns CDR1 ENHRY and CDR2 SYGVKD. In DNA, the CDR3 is TGTGCCATCAGCGGACTAGCGGGGTTCTACGAGCAGTACTTC. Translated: CAISGLAGFYEQYF.

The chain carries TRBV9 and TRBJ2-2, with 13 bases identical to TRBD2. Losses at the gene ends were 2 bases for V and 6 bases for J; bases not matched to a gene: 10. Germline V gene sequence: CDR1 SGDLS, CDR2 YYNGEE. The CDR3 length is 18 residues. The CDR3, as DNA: TGTGCCAGCAGCGTCCTCGGGACTAGCGGGGACGTCGCCGGGGAGCTGTTTTTT. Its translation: CASSVLGTSGDVAGELFF.

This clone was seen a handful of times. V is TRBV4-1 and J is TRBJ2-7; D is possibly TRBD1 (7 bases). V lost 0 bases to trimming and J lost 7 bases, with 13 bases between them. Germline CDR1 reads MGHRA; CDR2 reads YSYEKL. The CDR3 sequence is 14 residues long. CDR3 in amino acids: CASSQDGGGWEQYF. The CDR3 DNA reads TGCGCCAGCAGCCAAGATGGAGGGGGCTGGGAGCAGTACTTC.

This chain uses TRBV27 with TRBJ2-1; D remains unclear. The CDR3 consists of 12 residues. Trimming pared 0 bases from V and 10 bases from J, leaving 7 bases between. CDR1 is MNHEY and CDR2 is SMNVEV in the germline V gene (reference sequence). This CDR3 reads CASSLSSREQFF. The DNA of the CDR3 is TGTGCCAGCAGTTTATCCTCTCGGGAGCAGTTCTTC.

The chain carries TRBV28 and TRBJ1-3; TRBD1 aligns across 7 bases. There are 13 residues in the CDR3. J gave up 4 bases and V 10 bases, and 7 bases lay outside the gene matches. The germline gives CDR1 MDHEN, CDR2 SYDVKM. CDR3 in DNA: TGTGCCACTCACAGGGGTTCAGGAAACACCATATATTTT. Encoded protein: CATHRGSGNTIYF.

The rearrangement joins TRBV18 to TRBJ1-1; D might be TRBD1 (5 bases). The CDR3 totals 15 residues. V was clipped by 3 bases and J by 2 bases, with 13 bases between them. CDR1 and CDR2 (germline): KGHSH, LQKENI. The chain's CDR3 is CASSPAGGRNTEAFF. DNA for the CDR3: TGTGCCAGCTCACCCGCTGGGGGGAGAAACACTGAAGCTTTCTTT. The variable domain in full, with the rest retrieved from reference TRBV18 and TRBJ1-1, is NAGVMQNPRHLVRRRGQEARLRCSPMKGHSHVYWYRQLPEEGLKFMVYLQKENIIDESGMPKERFSAEFPKEGPSILRIQQVVRGDSAAYFCASSPAGGRNTEAFFGQGTRLTVV.

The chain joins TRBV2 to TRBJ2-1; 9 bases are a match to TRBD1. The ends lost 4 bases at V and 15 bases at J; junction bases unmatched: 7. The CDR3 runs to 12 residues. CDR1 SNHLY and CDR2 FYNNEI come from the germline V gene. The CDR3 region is CASSVGGTGRFF. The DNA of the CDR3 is TGTGCCAGCAGTGTAGGTGGGACAGGGAGGTTCTTC.

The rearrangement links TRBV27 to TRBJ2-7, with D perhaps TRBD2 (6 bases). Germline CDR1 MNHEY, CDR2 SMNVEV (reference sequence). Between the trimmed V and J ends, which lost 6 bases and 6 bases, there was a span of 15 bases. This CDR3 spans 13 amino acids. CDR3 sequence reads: CASSSGGVGEQYF. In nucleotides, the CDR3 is TGTGCCAGCAGCTCCGGAGGGGTCGGCGAGCAGTACTTC.